Here is one T cell receptor (beta chain) with its context. Its antigen is currently unknown. TCRdb analysed the reads with MiXCR anew, one entry per CDR3 protein. The table has about 300,000 distinct CDR3 sequences, approximately 8.9% seen once. The data are from a study of T cell repertoires in cytomegalovirus infection. Study background: Public TCR beta signature analysis indicated the presence of both CMV infection and matching HLA type. Findings and limits, study-wide: Carriers of CMV plus the relevant HLA were identified by cumulative public TCR beta family frequency. The study found HLA-C-restricted CMV-specific TCR beta clonotypes dominating the ex vivo response.

Input material: PBMCs. The TCR comes from a human donor in good health (CMV status not recorded). Some clones in this sample may be carry-over from other donors' samples.

CDR3 in DNA: TGTGCCAGCAGCTTCCAGGGGGGCTATAATTCACCCCTCCACTTT. It specifies CASSFQGGYNSPLHF. The rearrangement links TRBV7-9 to TRBJ1-6; 7 nucleotides line up with TRBD1. CDR3 size: 15 residues. V dropped 3 bases and J dropped 3; count of bases not matched to a gene: 2. Germline assignment: CDR1 SEHNR and CDR2 FQNEAQ (reference sequence). The whole variable domain, filled in from reference TRBV7-9 and TRBJ1-6, reads DTGVSQNPRHKITKRGQNVTFRCDPISEHNRLYWYRQTLGQGPEFLTYFQNEAQLEKSRLLSDRFSAERPKGSFSTLEIQRTEQGDSAMYLCASSFQGGYNSPLHFGNGTRLTVT.